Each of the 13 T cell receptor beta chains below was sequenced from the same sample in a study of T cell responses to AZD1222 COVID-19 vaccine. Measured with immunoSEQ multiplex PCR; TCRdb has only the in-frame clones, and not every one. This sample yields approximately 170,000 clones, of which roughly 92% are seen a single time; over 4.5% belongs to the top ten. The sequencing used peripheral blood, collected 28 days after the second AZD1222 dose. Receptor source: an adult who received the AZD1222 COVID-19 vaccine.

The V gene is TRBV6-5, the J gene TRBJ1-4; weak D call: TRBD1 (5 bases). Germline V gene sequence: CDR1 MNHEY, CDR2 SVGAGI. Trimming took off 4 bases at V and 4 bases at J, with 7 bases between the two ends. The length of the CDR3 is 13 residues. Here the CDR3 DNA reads TGTGCCAGCAGTTCAGGGTTTAATGAAAAACTGTTTTTT. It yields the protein CASSSGFNEKLFF.

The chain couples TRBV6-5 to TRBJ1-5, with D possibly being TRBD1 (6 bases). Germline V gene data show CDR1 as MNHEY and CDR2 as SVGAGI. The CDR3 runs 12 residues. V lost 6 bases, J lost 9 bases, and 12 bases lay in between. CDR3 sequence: CASRKQGWPQHF. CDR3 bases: TGTGCCAGCAGAAAACAGGGTTGGCCCCAGCATTTT.

In DNA form, the CDR3 reads TGTGCCTGGAGTGTAATATCACCTTACAATGAGCAGTTCTTC. Amino acid sequence: CAWSVISPYNEQFF. The chain employs TRBV30 and TRBJ2-1; D is undetermined. V lost 0 bases and J 4 bases, leaving 10 bases between the germline ends. This CDR3 is built from 14 residues. The germline CDR1 and CDR2 sequences are GTSNPN and SVGIG (reference sequence).

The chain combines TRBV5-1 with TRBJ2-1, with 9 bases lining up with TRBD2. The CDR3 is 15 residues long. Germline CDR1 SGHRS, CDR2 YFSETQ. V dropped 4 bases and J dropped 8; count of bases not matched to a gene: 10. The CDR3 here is CASSAGGPQADEQFF. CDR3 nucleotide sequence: TGCGCCAGCAGCGCGGGAGGGCCCCAGGCGGATGAGCAGTTCTTC. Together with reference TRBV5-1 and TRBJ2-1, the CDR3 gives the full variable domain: KAGVTQTPRYLIKTRGQQVTLSCSPISGHRSVSWYQQTPGQGLQFLFEYFSETQRNKGNFPGRFSGRQFSNSRSEMNVSTLELGDSALYLCASSAGGPQADEQFFGPGTRLTVL.

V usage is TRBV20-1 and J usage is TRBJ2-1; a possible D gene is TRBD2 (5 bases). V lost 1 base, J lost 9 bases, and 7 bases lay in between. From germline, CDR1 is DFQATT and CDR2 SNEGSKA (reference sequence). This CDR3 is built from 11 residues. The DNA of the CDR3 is TGCAGTGCTAGAGGTGAGGGTGAGCAGTTCTTC. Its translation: CSARGEGEQFF.

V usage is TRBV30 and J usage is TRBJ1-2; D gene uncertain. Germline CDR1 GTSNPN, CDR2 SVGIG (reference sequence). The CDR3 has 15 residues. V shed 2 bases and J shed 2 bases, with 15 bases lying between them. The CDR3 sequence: CAWSTRGGLNYGYTF. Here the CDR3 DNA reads TGTGCCTGGAGTACCCGGGGAGGTTTGAACTATGGCTACACCTTC.

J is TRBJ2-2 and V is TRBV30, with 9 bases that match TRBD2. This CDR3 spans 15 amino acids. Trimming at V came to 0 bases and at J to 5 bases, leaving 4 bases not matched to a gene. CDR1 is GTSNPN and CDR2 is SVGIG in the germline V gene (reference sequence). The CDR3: CAWSVLGLATGELFF. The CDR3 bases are TGTGCCTGGAGTGTACTAGGACTAGCGACCGGGGAGCTGTTTTTT.

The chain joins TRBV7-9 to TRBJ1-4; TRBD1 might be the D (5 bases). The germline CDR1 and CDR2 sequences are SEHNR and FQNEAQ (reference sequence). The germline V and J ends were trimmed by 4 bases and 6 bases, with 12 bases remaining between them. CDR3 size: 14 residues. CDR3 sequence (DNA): TGTGCCAGCAGCTCTTCGTGGGACCATGAAAAACTGTTTTTT. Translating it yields CASSSSWDHEKLFF.

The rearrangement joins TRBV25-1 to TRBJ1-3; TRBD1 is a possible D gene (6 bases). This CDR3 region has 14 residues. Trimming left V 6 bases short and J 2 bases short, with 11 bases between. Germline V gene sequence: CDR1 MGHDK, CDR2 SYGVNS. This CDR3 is CASSADSAGNTIYF. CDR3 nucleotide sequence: TGTGCCAGCAGCGCGGACAGCGCTGGAAACACCATATATTTT. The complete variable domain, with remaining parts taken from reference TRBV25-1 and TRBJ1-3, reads EADIYQTPRYLVIGTGKKITLECSQTMGHDKMYWYQQDPGMELHLIHYSYGVNSTEKGDLSSESTVSRIRTEHFPLTLESARPSHTSQYLCASSADSAGNTIYFGEGSWLTVV.

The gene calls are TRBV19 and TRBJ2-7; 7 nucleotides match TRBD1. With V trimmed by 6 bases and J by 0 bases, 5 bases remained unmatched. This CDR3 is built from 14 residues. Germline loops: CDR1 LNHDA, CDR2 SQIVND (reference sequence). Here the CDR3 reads CASSQQGFSYEQYF. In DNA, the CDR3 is TGTGCCAGTAGCCAACAGGGGTTCTCCTACGAGCAGTACTTC.

The CDR3 DNA reads as TGCGCCAGCAGCTCGACTAGGGGACAGGGCTATGGCTACACCTTC. Its translation: CASSSTRGQGYGYTF. The rearrangement joins TRBV5-1 to TRBJ1-2; 9 nucleotides match TRBD1. With V trimmed by 3 bases and J by 4 bases, 7 bases remained unmatched. Germline lookup yields CDR1 SGHRS and CDR2 YFSETQ. The CDR3 spans 15 residues.

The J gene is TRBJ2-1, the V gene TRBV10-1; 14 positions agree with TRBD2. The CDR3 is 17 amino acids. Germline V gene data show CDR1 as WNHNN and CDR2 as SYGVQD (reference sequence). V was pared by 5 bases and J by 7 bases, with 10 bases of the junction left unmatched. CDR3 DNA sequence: TGCGCCAGCAGTTCCGGGACTAGCGGGAGTCGTGGGAATGAGCAGTTCTTC. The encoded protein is CASSSGTSGSRGNEQFF.

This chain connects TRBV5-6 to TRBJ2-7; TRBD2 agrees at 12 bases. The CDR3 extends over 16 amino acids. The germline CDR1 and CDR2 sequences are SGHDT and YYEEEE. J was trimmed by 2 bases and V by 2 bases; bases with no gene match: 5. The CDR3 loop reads CASSFGLAGSTYEQYF. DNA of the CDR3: TGTGCCAGCAGCTTCGGACTAGCGGGATCCACCTACGAGCAGTACTTC. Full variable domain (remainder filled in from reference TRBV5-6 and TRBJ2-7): DAGVTQSPTHLIKTRGQQVTLRCSPKSGHDTVSWYQQALGQGPQFIFQYYEEEERQRGNFPDRFSGHQFPNYSSELNVNALLLGDSALYLCASSFGLAGSTYEQYFGPGTRLTVT.